This entry lists 29 T cell receptor beta chains sequenced from one sample in a study of shared clonotypes between healthy human individuals. TCRdb's table, derived via immunoSEQ multiplex PCR, lists solely in-frame clones and lacks some. This sample has 2,500,000 or so clones, with around 94% found just once. Sequencing input: naive CD4+ T cells sorted from blood. Documented subset: CD45RA+ positively selected. Receptor source: a man aged 18 to 29 in good health.

A word on this clone: Other nucleotide sequences from this sample produce the same CDR3. The V gene is TRBV18, the J gene TRBJ2-7, with a weak D call TRBD2 (8 bases). This CDR3 is built from 15 residues. V lost 3 bases and J lost 3, with 15 bases in between. Germline V gene sequence: CDR1 KGHSH, CDR2 LQKENI. CDR3 sequence: CASSPTTGTSYEQYF. As DNA, the CDR3 is TGTGCCAGCTCACCTACGACAGGGACTAGCTACGAGCAGTACTTC.

The J gene is TRBJ2-7, the V gene TRBV28; D may match TRBD1 or TRBD2 (5 bases each). V lost 3 bases to trimming and J lost 0 bases, with 12 bases between them. CDR3 length equals 15 residues. Germline values: CDR1 MDHEN, CDR2 SYDVKM. The CDR3 bases are TGTGCCAGCAGTTTGGGGGACGGGTTCTCCTACGAGCAGTACTTC. This sequence encodes CASSLGDGFSYEQYF.

The V and J genes are TRBV6-1 and TRBJ1-1; D is uncertain. CDR1 MNHNS and CDR2 SASEGT come from the germline V gene. The CDR3 runs 13 residues. The V gene lost 5 bases and the J gene lost 1 base, with 8 bases spanning the gap. CDR3 in DNA: TGTGCCAGCAGTCCGTCAGAGAACACTGAAGCTTTCTTT. It translates to CASSPSENTEAFF.

The chain links TRBV27 to TRBJ1-2; D possibly corresponds to TRBD1 (5 bases). In germline, CDR1 is MNHEY, CDR2 SMNVEV (reference sequence). The V end lost 4 bases, the J end lost 4 bases, and 22 bases lay between the germline ends. The CDR3 runs 17 residues. As DNA, the CDR3 is TGTGCCAGCAGTTCTCAAAGGGGTTTACAGGTCCGCTATGGCTACACCTTC. This codes for CASSSQRGLQVRYGYTF.

J is TRBJ2-6 and V is TRBV5-1, with D tentatively TRBD2 (6 bases). Germline CDR1 SGHRS, CDR2 YFSETQ. This CDR3 has 12 residues. The ends were cut back, 7 bases at V and 4 bases at J, with 6 bases in the middle. Written as DNA, the CDR3 is TGCGCCAGCCGGGAGGGGGCCAACGTCCTGACTTTC. Translating gives CASREGANVLTF.

The V and J genes are TRBV11-2 and TRBJ2-5, with unresolved D. Per germline, CDR1 SGHAT and CDR2 FQNNGV. V lost 4 bases, J lost 1 base, and 10 bases lay in between. The CDR3 consists of 14 residues. The CDR3, as DNA: TGTGCCAGCAGCTCAAAAAAGTCCCAAGAGACCCAGTACTTC. Translating gives CASSSKKSQETQYF.

The genes are TRBV7-2 and TRBJ2-7; 7 bases are a match to TRBD1. This CDR3 region has 14 residues. V dropped 2 bases and J dropped 3; count of bases not matched to a gene: 4. Germline V gene lookup returns CDR1 SGHTA and CDR2 FQGNSA. Here the CDR3 DNA reads TGTGCCAGCAGCTTAAGTACAGGGGTCTACGAGCAGTACTTC. This sequence encodes CASSLSTGVYEQYF.

V and J are TRBV21-1 and TRBJ2-1; TRBD1 is taken as the D call from the table, unchecked against the DNA. TRBV21-1 is described as a pseudogene. This CDR3 spans 14 amino acids. CDR3 bases: TGTGCCAGCAGCAAATGGGCCGGCAACAATGAGCAGTTCTTC. It encodes CASSKWAGNNEQFF.

This clone was counted between two and nine times. Other DNA sequences of this sample code for an identical CDR3. V and J are TRBV18 and TRBJ1-3; D gene ambiguous. The V end was cut by 0 bases, the J end by 0 bases, with 9 bases between. The CDR3 totals 16 residues. Germline V gene lookup returns CDR1 KGHSH and CDR2 LQKENI. Written as DNA, the CDR3 is TGTGCCAGCTCACCACCGGGCCAGTTCTCTGGAAACACCATATATTTT. Translation gives CASSPPGQFSGNTIYF.

This chain links TRBV7-2 with TRBJ1-2, with D perhaps matching TRBD1 (5 bases). The V and J ends lost 7 bases and 7 bases respectively, with 16 bases between them. Germline CDR1 reads SGHTA; CDR2 reads FQGNSA. The CDR3 totals 13 residues. In nucleotides, the CDR3 is TGTGCCAGCACCCAATTTGGGGGATCTGGCTACACCTTC. Protein: CASTQFGGSGYTF.

The V gene is TRBV7-2, the J gene TRBJ2-1; TRBD2 matches at 11 bases. The V and J ends lost 6 bases and 8 bases, in that order; junction bases with no gene match: 12. This CDR3 contains 16 residues. The germline CDR1 and CDR2 sequences are SGHTA and FQGNSA. CDR3 nucleotide sequence: TGTGCCAGCAGACGAGTAGCGGGAGGGAATGTCGATGAGCAGTTCTTC. Protein product: CASRRVAGGNVDEQFF.

J is TRBJ2-7 and V is TRBV11-3; D is uncertain. Trimming pared 5 bases from V and 5 bases from J, leaving 10 bases between. This CDR3 is 12 amino acids long. Germline V CDR1 and CDR2: SGHNT, YENEEA. The CDR3 region is CASSPWPNEQYF. DNA of the CDR3: TGTGCCAGCAGCCCATGGCCGAACGAGCAGTACTTC. The full variable domain, its missing parts supplied by reference TRBV11-3 and TRBJ2-7, is EAGVVQSPRYKIIEKKQPVAFWCNPISGHNTLYWYLQNLGQGPELLIRYENEEAVDDSQLPKDRFSAERLKGVDSTLKIQPAELGDSAVYLCASSPWPNEQYFGPGTRLTVT.

The chain combines TRBV6-6 with TRBJ2-3; TRBD2 matches at 7 bases. The V segment lost 4 bases and the J segment 3 bases; nucleotides outside the gene matches: 4. This CDR3 comprises 14 residues. Germline assignment: CDR1 MNHNY and CDR2 SVGAGI (reference sequence). CDR3 sequence reads: CASSLGGGTDTQYF. DNA of the CDR3: TGTGCCAGCAGTTTAGGCGGGGGTACAGATACGCAGTATTTT.

The gene calls are TRBV30 and TRBJ2-7, with TRBD2 as a possible D gene (6 bases). The length of the CDR3 is 15 residues. Per the germline V gene, CDR1 is GTSNPN and CDR2 is SVGIG (reference sequence). Deletions cut 0 bases from V and 0 bases from J, with 12 bases between. CDR3 residues: CAWSVGGKGSYEQYF. CDR3 bases: TGTGCCTGGAGTGTTGGCGGGAAGGGCTCCTACGAGCAGTACTTC. The complete variable domain, with remaining parts taken from reference TRBV30 and TRBJ2-7, reads SQTIHQWPATLVQPVGSPLSLECTVEGTSNPNLYWYRQAAGRGLQLLFYSVGIGQISSEVPQNLSASRPQDRQFILSSKKLLLSDSGFYLCAWSVGGKGSYEQYFGPGTRLTVT.

The chain combines TRBV4-3 with TRBJ1-1; D gene unclear. Germline lookup yields CDR1 LGHNA and CDR2 YSLEER. The CDR3 loop spans 16 amino acids. V gave up 0 bases and J gave up 0 bases, with 11 bases separating them. CDR3 sequence (DNA): TGCGCCAGCAGCCAAGATTTCGACCGACTGAACACTGAAGCTTTCTTT. Protein sequence: CASSQDFDRLNTEAFF.

The chain employs TRBV2 and TRBJ1-4; D is uncertain. In germline, CDR1 is SNHLY, CDR2 FYNNEI. Deletions cut 8 bases from V and 7 bases from J, with 14 bases between. This CDR3 comprises 13 residues. CDR3 residues: CASADGPIEKLFF. CDR3 sequence (DNA): TGTGCCAGCGCGGACGGACCAATTGAAAAACTGTTTTTT.

The CDR3 reads CATSRDFTDRGPGYTF. DNA of the CDR3: TGTGCCACCAGCAGAGATTTTACGGACAGGGGGCCGGGCTACACCTTC. The rearrangement joins TRBV15 to TRBJ1-2; 11 bases match TRBD1. This CDR3 region has 16 residues. Trimming took 0 bases from V and 8 from J; bases not matched to a gene: 8. From germline, CDR1 is LNHNV and CDR2 YYDKDF (reference sequence).

The chain carries TRBV19 and TRBJ2-5, with 8 nucleotides matching TRBD1. CDR3 length equals 14 residues. Trimming at V came to 6 bases and at J to 4 bases, leaving 7 bases not matched to a gene. Germline V gene sequence: CDR1 LNHDA, CDR2 SQIVND (reference sequence). CDR3 amino acids: CASRGRGLLETQYF. CDR3 DNA: TGTGCCAGTAGAGGCAGGGGGCTTTTAGAGACCCAGTACTTC. The complete variable domain, with remaining parts taken from reference TRBV19 and TRBJ2-5, reads DGGITQSPKYLFRKEGQNVTLSCEQNLNHDAMYWYRQDPGQGLRLIYYSQIVNDFQKGDIAEGYSVSREKKESFPLTVTSAQKNPTAFYLCASRGRGLLETQYFGPGTRLLVL.

The rearrangement links TRBV5-4 to TRBJ2-5; no firm D call. The V and J ends lost 4 bases and 5 bases respectively, with 18 bases between them. CDR1 SGHNT and CDR2 YYREEE come from the germline V gene (reference sequence). The CDR3 is 15 residues long. The CDR3, as DNA: TGTGCCAGCAGCCTAAGTCCGTTAGGTACGGAGACCCAGTACTTC. This translates into CASSLSPLGTETQYF. Full variable domain (outside the CDR3, taken from reference TRBV5-4 and TRBJ2-5): ETGVTQSPTHLIKTRGQQVTLRCSSQSGHNTVSWYQQALGQGPQFIFQYYREEENGRGNFPPRFSGLQFPNYSSELNVNALELDDSALYLCASSLSPLGTETQYFGPGTRLLVL.

The rearrangement links TRBV18 to TRBJ2-7; D possibly corresponds to TRBD1 (6 bases). V was shortened by 6 bases and J by 7 bases, with 16 bases between the two germline ends. This CDR3 spans 13 amino acids. Germline V gives CDR1 KGHSH, CDR2 LQKENI. The CDR3 nucleotides are TGTGCCAGCTCCTTAGCTGGACAGCCAGAGCAGTACTTC. As protein: CASSLAGQPEQYF.

This clone is a singleton in its sample. The genes are TRBV5-5 and TRBJ1-4, with D perhaps matching TRBD1 (5 bases). Germline V lookup: CDR1 SGHKS, CDR2 YYEKEE (reference sequence). Trimming removed 4 bases at V and 5 bases at J, with 12 bases between. The CDR3 extends over 14 amino acids. The DNA of the CDR3 is TGTGCCAGCAGCCGTAGGGGTGAGAATGAAAAACTGTTTTTT. Translation: CASSRRGENEKLFF.

The chain's CDR3 is CASSLENWQGRGETQYF. The CDR3 region has the DNA TGTGCCAGCAGCTTGGAAAATTGGCAGGGGCGAGGGGAGACCCAGTACTTC. The chain couples TRBV5-4 to TRBJ2-5; a possible D gene is TRBD1 (6 bases). The CDR3 totals 17 residues. From germline, CDR1 is SGHNT and CDR2 YYREEE (reference sequence). Trimming left V 0 bases short and J 5 bases short, with 20 bases between.

This chain uses TRBV19 with TRBJ1-1; unclear D gene. CDR3 length equals 15 residues. The V end was cut by 6 bases, the J end by 3 bases, with 17 bases between. Germline V gene sequence: CDR1 LNHDA, CDR2 SQIVND (reference sequence). DNA for the CDR3: TGTGCCAGTAGCAGACCGACGCCTGGCGACACTGAAGCTTTCTTT. Its translation is CASSRPTPGDTEAFF.

In its sample, this clone was seen a few times. This sequence joins TRBV30 and TRBJ1-6; TRBD1 agrees at 8 bases. The V gene end was trimmed by 6 bases and the J gene end by 7 bases; junction bases not matched to a gene: 20. Germline V gene data show CDR1 as GTSNPN and CDR2 as SVGIG (reference sequence). The CDR3 is 18 amino acids. CDR3 in DNA: TGTGCCTGCTCTAGGGGGGACAGGCCAACCCTGGAGAATTCACCCCTCCACTTT. As protein: CACSRGDRPTLENSPLHF.

This chain links TRBV6-1 with TRBJ2-7, with a possible D match to TRBD1 (6 bases). The CDR3 extends over 13 amino acids. Per the germline V gene, CDR1 is MNHNS and CDR2 is SASEGT. V was pared by 2 bases and J by 7 bases, with 12 bases between. CDR3 in amino acids: CASSEIDRLEQYF. The CDR3, as DNA: TGTGCCAGCAGTGAAATAGACAGGCTGGAGCAGTACTTC.

As regards this clone: Its ends do not fully match the called genes, so a read error is possible. The same CDR3 arises from other DNA sequences in this sample as well. The rearrangement joins TRBV6-5 to TRBJ1-2, with 11 bases matching TRBD1. This CDR3 has 13 residues. The germline gives CDR1 MNHEY, CDR2 SVGAGI. The CDR3 DNA is TGTGCAAGCACCGGGGACAGGGGGTATGGCTACACCTTC. It yields the protein CASTGDRGYGYTF.

The V call is TRBV6-1, the J call TRBJ1-5, with 9 bases that match TRBD1. The ends lost 6 bases at V and 9 bases at J; junction bases unmatched: 6. CDR1 and CDR2 from the germline V gene are MNHNS and SASEGT. There are 13 residues in the CDR3. The CDR3 sequence is CASRDRGERPQHF. Here the CDR3 DNA reads TGTGCCAGCAGGGACAGGGGAGAGAGGCCCCAGCATTTT.

The V gene is TRBV9, the J gene TRBJ2-1; 13 nucleotides match TRBD2. Germline V gene lookup returns CDR1 SGDLS and CDR2 YYNGEE. The CDR3 is made up of 15 amino acids. V lost 3 bases, J lost 6 bases, and 3 bases stayed unmatched. The CDR3 DNA reads TGTGCCAGCAGCGCGGGACTAGCGGGACTCAATGAGCAGTTCTTC. Amino acids: CASSAGLAGLNEQFF.

This clone was detected once. This chain links TRBV4-1 with TRBJ2-3; the match to TRBD2 covers 9 bases. The CDR3 has 15 amino acids. The J segment lost 0 bases and the V segment lost 4 bases, leaving 2 bases of the junction unmatched. Per germline, CDR1 MGHRA and CDR2 YSYEKL. The CDR3 loop is CASSRLADSTDTQYF. The CDR3 nucleotides are TGCGCCAGCAGCCGACTAGCGGACAGCACAGATACGCAGTATTTT.